The source of this T cell receptor (beta chain) is a study of prognosis after radiotherapy for stage I lung cancer. At the level of the study: Non-small cell lung cancer patients at stage I were enrolled between 2018 and early 2019.

This clonotype was observed at least ten times. Its antigen is not known. Regarding the study as a whole: As reported, TRBV and TRBJ gene usage differed between patients who had metastases and those who did not.

Among the patients, all were node-negative on CT and PET/CT, and none had received prior chemotherapy or radiotherapy or had other malignancies. At each of two time points, around 6.5 milliliters of venous blood were taken. The germline V and J ends were trimmed by 5 bases and 7 bases, with 19 bases remaining between them. Per the germline V gene, CDR1 is SGHTS and CDR2 is YDEGEE. The CDR3 has 16 amino acids. Amplicons of TCR beta CDR3 were generated from genomic DNA by two-round multiplex PCR. TRBV and TRBJ genes each had their own specific primers in first-round PCR. TCRdb reanalysed the multiplex PCR reads using MiXCR and keeps one entry per CDR3 protein. The repertoire holds roughly 38,000 distinct CDR3 sequences, with around 22% as singletons.

This receptor was obtained from a donor older than 45 with non-small cell lung cancer. Sequences were derived from PBMCs, sampled before or after stereotactic body radiation therapy (not recorded which). The chain carries TRBV5-8 and TRBJ1-6, with a possible D match to TRBD1 (5 bases). The CDR3 spells CASSSWGRTPNSPLHF. In DNA form, the CDR3 reads TGTGCCAGCAGTTCGTGGGGCCGGACGCCGAATTCACCCCTCCACTTT.